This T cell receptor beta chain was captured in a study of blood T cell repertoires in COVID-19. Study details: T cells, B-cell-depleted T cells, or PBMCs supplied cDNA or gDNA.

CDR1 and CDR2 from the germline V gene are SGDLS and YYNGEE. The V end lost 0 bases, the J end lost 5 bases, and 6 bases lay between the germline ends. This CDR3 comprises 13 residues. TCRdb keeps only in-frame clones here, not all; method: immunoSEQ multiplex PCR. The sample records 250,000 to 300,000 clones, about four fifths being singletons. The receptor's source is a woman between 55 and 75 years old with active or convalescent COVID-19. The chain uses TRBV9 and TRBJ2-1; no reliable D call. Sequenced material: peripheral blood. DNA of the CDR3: TGTGCCAGCAGCGTAGGGCAGAACAATGAGCAGTTCTTC. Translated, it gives CASSVGQNNEQFF.